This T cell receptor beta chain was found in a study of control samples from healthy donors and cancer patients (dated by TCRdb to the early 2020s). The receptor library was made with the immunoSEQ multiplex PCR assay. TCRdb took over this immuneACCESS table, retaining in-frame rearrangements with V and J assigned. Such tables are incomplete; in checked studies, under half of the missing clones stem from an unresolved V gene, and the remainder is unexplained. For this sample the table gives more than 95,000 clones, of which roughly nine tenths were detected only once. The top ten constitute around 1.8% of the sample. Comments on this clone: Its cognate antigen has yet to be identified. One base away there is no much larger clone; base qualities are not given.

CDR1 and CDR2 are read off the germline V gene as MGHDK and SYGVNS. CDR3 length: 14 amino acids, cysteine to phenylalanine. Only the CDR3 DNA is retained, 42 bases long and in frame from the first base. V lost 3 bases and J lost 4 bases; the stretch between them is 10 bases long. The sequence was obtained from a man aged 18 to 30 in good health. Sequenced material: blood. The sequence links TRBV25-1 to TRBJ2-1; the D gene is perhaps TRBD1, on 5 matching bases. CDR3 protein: CASSDREKYNEQFF. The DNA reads TGTGCCAGCAGTGACAGGGAAAAATACAATGAGCAGTTCTTC.